Each of the 8 T cell receptor beta chains below was sequenced from the same sample in a study of radiotherapy plus CTLA-4 blockade in lung cancer (dated by TCRdb to about 2018). The library was obtained by the immunoSEQ multiplex PCR assay. This is the immuneACCESS table as TCRdb keeps it, with only in-frame sequences that have V and J called. A part of the clones is gone; compared with another copy, unresolved V genes explain less than half, and the rest is unexplained. The sample table contains 40,000 or so clones; only one count was recorded for roughly 63% of them. Together, the top ten hold about 18% of the sample. The specimen was peripheral blood, collected from a patient treated with radiotherapy plus ipilimumab. These TCRs come from a human donor with non-small cell lung cancer who had a partial response to radiotherapy plus ipilimumab.

In its sample, this clone was seen a few times. The V gene is TRBV10-2, the J gene TRBJ1-3; the D is unclear. With 10 bases removed from V and 0 bases from J, the gap between germline ends came to 7 bases. Germline loops: CDR1 WSHSY, CDR2 SAAADI. This CDR3 spans 12 amino acids. CDR3 loop: CATLYSGNTIYF. The DNA of the CDR3 is TGCGCCACCCTTTACTCTGGAAACACCATATATTTT.

This clone occurred a few times. Other DNA sequences in the same sample also yield this CDR3. V usage is TRBV5-1 and J usage is TRBJ2-1; 10 bases agree with TRBD1. The CDR3 has 16 residues. After removal of 2 bases from V and 4 bases from J, the junction contained 6 bases not matched to a gene. Germline lookup yields CDR1 SGHRS and CDR2 YFSETQ. CDR3: CASSFPDRGPYNEQFF. As DNA, the CDR3 is TGCGCCAGCAGCTTCCCCGACAGGGGGCCGTACAATGAGCAGTTCTTC.

On this clone: An end of the junction differs from the germline gene, which may be a read error. The V call is TRBV7-2, the J call TRBJ2-6; a weak D match, TRBD2 (7 bases). Germline V gene sequence: CDR1 SGHTA, CDR2 FQGNSA. CDR3 length equals 16 residues. CDR3 in DNA: TGTGCCAGCAGTTTAGGAGGGGGGGGTGGGGCCAACGTCCTGACTTTC. Residues: CASSLGGGGGANVLTF.

The gene calls are TRBV4-2 and TRBJ2-5; D remains ambiguous. Trimming left V 0 bases short and J 4 bases short, with 15 bases between. The germline gives CDR1 LGHNA, CDR2 YNFKEQ. The CDR3 has 16 residues. The DNA for the CDR3 is TGTGCCAGCAGCCAAGAGGAAGTAGGAACGGGAGAGACCCAGTACTTC. It encodes CASSQEEVGTGETQYF.

The chain links TRBV5-1 to TRBJ2-5; 8 bases fit TRBD2. J lost 0 bases, V lost 4 bases, and 8 bases had no gene match. This CDR3 has 16 residues. The germline CDR1 and CDR2 sequences are SGHRS and YFSETQ. For the CDR3, the DNA is TGCGCCAGCAGCCACGGACTAGCTTACGACCAAGAGACCCAGTACTTC. It translates to CASSHGLAYDQETQYF. The full variable domain, in which reference TRBV5-1 and TRBJ2-5 provide the parts outside the CDR3, is KAGVTQTPRYLIKTRGQQVTLSCSPISGHRSVSWYQQTPGQGLQFLFEYFSETQRNKGNFPGRFSGRQFSNSRSEMNVSTLELGDSALYLCASSHGLAYDQETQYFGPGTRLLVL.

The J gene is TRBJ1-3, the V gene TRBV6-5; D unclear. CDR1 is MNHEY and CDR2 is SVGAGI in the germline V gene. V lost 0 bases, J lost 0 bases, and 6 bases lay in between. The CDR3 runs to 15 residues. In DNA form, the CDR3 reads TGTGCCAGCAGTTACTCTGAGGGCTCTGGAAACACCATATATTTT. Amino acids: CASSYSEGSGNTIYF.

The chain uses TRBV7-4 and TRBJ1-2, with 7 bases fitting TRBD1. V shed 5 bases and J 4 bases; nucleotides not matched to a gene: 7. The CDR3 spans 14 residues. The germline gives CDR1 SGHVT, CDR2 SQSDAQ. CDR3 DNA: TGTGCCAGCAGCAACCAACAGGGGATCTATGGCTACACCTTC. Its protein product is CASSNQQGIYGYTF.

The chain uses TRBV11-1 and TRBJ2-2; TRBD2 matches 13 bases. Unmatched junction bases numbered 10, after V lost 5 bases and J lost 1 base. The CDR3 loop spans 19 amino acids. CDR1 is SGHAT, CDR2 FQDESV, per germline (reference sequence). CDR3 amino acids: CASSSPRTSGGLNTGELFF. The CDR3 DNA sequence: TGTGCCAGCAGCAGCCCTCGGACTAGCGGGGGCCTGAACACCGGGGAGCTGTTTTTT.